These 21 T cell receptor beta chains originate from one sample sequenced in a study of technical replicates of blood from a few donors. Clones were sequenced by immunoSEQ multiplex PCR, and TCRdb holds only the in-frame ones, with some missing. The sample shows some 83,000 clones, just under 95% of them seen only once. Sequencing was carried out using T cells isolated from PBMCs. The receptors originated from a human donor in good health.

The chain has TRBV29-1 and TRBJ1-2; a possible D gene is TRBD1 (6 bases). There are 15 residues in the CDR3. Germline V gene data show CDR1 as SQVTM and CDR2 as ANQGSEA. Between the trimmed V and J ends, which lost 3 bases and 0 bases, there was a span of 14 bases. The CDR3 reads CSVDVGGAPNYGYTF. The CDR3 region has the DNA TGCAGCGTTGATGTAGGGGGGGCGCCTAACTATGGCTACACCTTC.

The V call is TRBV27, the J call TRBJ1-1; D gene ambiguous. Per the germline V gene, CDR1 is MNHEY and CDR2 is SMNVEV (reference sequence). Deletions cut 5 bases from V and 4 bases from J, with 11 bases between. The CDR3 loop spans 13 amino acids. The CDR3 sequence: CASSITAATEAFF. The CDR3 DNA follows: TGTGCCAGCAGTATTACAGCAGCCACTGAAGCTTTCTTT.

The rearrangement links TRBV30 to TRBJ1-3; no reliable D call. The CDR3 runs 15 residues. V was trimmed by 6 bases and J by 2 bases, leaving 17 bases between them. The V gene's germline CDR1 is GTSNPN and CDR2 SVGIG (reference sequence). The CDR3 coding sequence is TGTGCCTGCTACAGTCCGCGAACAGCTGGAAACACCATATATTTT. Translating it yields CACYSPRTAGNTIYF.

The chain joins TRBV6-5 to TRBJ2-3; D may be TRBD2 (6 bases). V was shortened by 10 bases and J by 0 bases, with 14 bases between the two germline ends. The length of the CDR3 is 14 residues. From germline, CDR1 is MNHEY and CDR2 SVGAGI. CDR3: CATGVSASTDTQYF. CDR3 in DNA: TGTGCCACGGGGGTGTCCGCTAGCACAGATACGCAGTATTTT.

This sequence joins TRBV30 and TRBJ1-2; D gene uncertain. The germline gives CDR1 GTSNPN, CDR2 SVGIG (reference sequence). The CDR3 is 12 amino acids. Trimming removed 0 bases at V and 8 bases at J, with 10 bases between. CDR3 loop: CAWSVHGSGYTF. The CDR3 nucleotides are TGTGCCTGGAGTGTACACGGGAGCGGCTACACCTTC.

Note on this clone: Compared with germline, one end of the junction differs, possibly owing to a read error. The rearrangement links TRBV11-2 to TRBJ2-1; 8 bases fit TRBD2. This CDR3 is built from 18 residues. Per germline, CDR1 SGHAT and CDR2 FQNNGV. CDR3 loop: CASSLAFSSGFHYSEQFF. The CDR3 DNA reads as TGTGCCAGCAGCTTAGCCTTTTCTAGCGGGTTTCATTACAGTGAGCAGTTCTTC.

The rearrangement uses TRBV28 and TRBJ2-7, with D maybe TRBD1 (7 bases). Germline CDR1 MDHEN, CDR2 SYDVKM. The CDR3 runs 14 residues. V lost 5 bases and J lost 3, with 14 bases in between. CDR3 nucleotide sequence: TGTGCCAGCAGTCAGGGGGGACAGCTCTACGAGCAGTACTTC. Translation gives CASSQGGQLYEQYF.

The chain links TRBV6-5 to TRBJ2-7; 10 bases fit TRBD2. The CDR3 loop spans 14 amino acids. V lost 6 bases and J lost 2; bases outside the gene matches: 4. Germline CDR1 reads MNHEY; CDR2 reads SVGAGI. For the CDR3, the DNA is TGTGCCAGCAGGCCGGGACTAGCGACCTACGAGCAGTACTTC. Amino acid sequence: CASRPGLATYEQYF.

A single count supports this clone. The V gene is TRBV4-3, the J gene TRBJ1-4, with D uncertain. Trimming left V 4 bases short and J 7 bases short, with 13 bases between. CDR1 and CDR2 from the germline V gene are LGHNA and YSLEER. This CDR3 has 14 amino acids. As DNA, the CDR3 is TGCGCCAGCAGCCCTGACAATTGGGTTGAAAAACTGTTTTTT. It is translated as CASSPDNWVEKLFF.

The CDR3 loop is CASSWGTGREKLFF. In DNA, the CDR3 is TGTGCCAGCAGTTGGGGGACAGGGAGAGAAAAACTGTTTTTT. This chain uses TRBV5-8 with TRBJ1-4; TRBD1 agrees at 9 bases. Germline CDR1 and CDR2: SGHTS and YDEGEE. Germline trimming cut 5 bases from V and 8 bases from J; bases unmatched to any gene: 7. The CDR3 runs 14 residues.

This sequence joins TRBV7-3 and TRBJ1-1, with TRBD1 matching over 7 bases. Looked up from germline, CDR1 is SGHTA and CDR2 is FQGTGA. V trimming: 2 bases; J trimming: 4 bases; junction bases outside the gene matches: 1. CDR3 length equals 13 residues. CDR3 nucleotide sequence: TGTGCCAGCAGCTTAGACAGGGCCACTGAAGCTTTCTTT. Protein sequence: CASSLDRATEAFF.

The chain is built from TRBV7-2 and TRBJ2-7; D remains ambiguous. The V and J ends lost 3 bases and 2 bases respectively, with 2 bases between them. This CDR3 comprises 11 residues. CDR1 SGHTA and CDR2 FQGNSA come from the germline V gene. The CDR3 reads CASSFTYEQYF. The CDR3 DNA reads TGTGCCAGCAGCTTCACCTACGAGCAGTACTTC.

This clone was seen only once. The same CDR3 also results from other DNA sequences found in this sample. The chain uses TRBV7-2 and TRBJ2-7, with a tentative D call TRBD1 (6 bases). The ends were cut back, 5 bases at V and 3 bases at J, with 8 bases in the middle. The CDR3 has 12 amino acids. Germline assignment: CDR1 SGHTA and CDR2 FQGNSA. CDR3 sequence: CASSLTGYEQYF. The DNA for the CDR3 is TGTGCCAGCAGCCTGACAGGCTACGAGCAGTACTTC.

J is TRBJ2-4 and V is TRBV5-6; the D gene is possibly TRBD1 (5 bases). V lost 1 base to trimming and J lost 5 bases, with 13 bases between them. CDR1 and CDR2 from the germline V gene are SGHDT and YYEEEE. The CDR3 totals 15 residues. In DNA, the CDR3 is TGTGCCAGCAGCTTGCCGGTGGCCAGGGAAAACATTCAGTACTTC. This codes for CASSLPVARENIQYF. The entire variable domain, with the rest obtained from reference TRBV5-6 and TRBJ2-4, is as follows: DAGVTQSPTHLIKTRGQQVTLRCSPKSGHDTVSWYQQALGQGPQFIFQYYEEEERQRGNFPDRFSGHQFPNYSSELNVNALLLGDSALYLCASSLPVARENIQYFGAGTRLSVL.

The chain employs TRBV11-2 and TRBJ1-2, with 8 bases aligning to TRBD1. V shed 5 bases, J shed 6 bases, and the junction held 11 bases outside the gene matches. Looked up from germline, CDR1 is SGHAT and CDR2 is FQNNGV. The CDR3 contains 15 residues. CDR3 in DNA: TGTGCCAGCAGCCCTATTAAGGACAGGGCCCATGGCTACACCTTC. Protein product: CASSPIKDRAHGYTF.

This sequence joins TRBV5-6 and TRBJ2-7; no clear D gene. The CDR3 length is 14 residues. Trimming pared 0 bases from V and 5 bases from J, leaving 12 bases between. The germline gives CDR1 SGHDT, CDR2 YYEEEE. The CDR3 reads CASSLAVAEDEQYF. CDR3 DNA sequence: TGTGCCAGCAGCTTGGCGGTTGCAGAGGACGAGCAGTACTTC.

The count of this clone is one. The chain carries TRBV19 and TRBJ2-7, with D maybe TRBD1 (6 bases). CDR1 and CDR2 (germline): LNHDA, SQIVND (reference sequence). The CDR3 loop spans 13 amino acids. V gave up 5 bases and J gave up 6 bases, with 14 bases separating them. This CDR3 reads CASSVGQFGEQYF. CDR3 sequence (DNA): TGTGCCAGTAGTGTAGGACAGTTCGGCGAGCAGTACTTC.

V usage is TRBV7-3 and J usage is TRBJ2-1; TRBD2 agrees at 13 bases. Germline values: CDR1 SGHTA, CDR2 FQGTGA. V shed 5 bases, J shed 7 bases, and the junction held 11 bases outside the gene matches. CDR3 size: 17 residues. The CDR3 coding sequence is TGTGCCAGCAGCAGGGGGACTAGCGGGATTCAGGGGAATGAGCAGTTCTTC. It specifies CASSRGTSGIQGNEQFF.

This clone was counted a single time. CDR3 in amino acids: CASSLDRGLLAYGYTF. CDR3 sequence (DNA): TGTGCCAGCAGTTTAGACAGGGGGCTTTTGGCCTATGGCTACACCTTC. The V call is TRBV6-6, the J call TRBJ1-2; 10 bases fit TRBD1. CDR3 length: 16 amino acids. Trimming removed 4 bases from V and 4 bases from J; junction bases left unmatched: 9. Germline V gene sequence: CDR1 MNHNY, CDR2 SVGAGI (reference sequence).

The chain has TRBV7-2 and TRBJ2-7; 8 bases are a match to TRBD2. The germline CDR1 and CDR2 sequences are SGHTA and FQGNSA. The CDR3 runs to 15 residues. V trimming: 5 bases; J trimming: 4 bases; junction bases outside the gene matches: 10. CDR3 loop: CASSQLAGHSYEQYF. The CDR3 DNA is TGTGCCAGCAGCCAGCTAGCGGGTCATTCTTACGAGCAGTACTTC.

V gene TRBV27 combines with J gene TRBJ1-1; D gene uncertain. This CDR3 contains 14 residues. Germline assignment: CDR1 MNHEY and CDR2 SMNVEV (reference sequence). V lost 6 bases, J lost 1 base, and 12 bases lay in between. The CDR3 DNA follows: TGTGCCAGCAGAGGGTGGGAGGCGAACACTGAAGCTTTCTTT. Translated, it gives CASRGWEANTEAFF.